These 20 T cell receptor beta chains share one sample of origin, sequenced in a study of cytomegalovirus exposure and HLA in healthy donors. The PCR made use of 60 Vbeta and 13 Jbeta primers. TCRdb's table, derived via immunoSEQ multiplex PCR, lists solely in-frame clones and lacks some. This listing includes roughly 100,000 clones. Sequencing input: PBMCs. These TCRs come from a man aged 45 to 65 in good health and CMV-seropositive.

This chain uses TRBV30 with TRBJ2-1; 12 nucleotides align to TRBD2. The V and J ends lost 3 bases and 3 bases, in that order; junction bases with no gene match: 24. The CDR3 loop spans 22 amino acids. The germline V gene has CDR1 GTSNPN and CDR2 SVGIG (reference sequence). CDR3 in DNA: TGTGCCTGGAGCCTAACCTACCCTGGACTAGCGGGACAATCAGGGGGCTACAATGAGCAGTTCTTC. Amino acids: CAWSLTYPGLAGQSGGYNEQFF. Together with reference TRBV30 and TRBJ2-1, the CDR3 gives the full variable domain: SQTIHQWPATLVQPVGSPLSLECTVEGTSNPNLYWYRQAAGRGLQLLFYSVGIGQISSEVPQNLSASRPQDRQFILSSKKLLLSDSGFYLCAWSLTYPGLAGQSGGYNEQFFGPGTRLTVL.

V gene TRBV7-2 combines with J gene TRBJ2-1; 7 bases align to TRBD2. This CDR3 has 17 amino acids. CDR1 and CDR2 from the germline V gene are SGHTA and FQGNSA. Trimming took 3 bases from V and 3 from J; bases not matched to a gene: 11. CDR3 DNA: TGTGCCAGCAGCTTTGAAGCGGCTGGGGGGGGCTACAATGAGCAGTTCTTC. This codes for CASSFEAAGGGYNEQFF.

J is TRBJ1-2 and V is TRBV4-2; 8 positions match TRBD1. Germline CDR1 reads LGHNA; CDR2 reads YNFKEQ. CDR3 length: 15 residues. The J segment lost 8 bases and the V segment lost 0 bases, leaving 8 bases of the junction unmatched. The CDR3 coding sequence is TGTGCCAGCAGCCAAGACCACGGACAGGGTAAAGGCTACACCTTC. Its translation: CASSQDHGQGKGYTF.

The chain uses TRBV29-1 and TRBJ2-1, with 9 bases identical to TRBD2. The CDR3 totals 13 residues. The trim removed 8 bases at V and 5 bases at J, leaving 7 bases unmatched. The germline gives CDR1 SQVTM, CDR2 ANQGSEA. DNA for the CDR3: TGCAGCTGTCTGACTAGCGGAGACAATGAGCAGTTCTTC. The encoded protein is CSCLTSGDNEQFF.

V usage is TRBV6-6 and J usage is TRBJ2-1; a possible D gene is TRBD2 (5 bases). The CDR3 spans 16 residues. V lost 3 bases and J lost 5, with 17 bases in between. Germline CDR1 and CDR2: MNHNY and SVGAGI (reference sequence). The CDR3 coding sequence is TGTGCCAGCAGTTATCTAGCAGCCTCTGGGGACAATGAGCAGTTCTTC. This translates into CASSYLAASGDNEQFF.

A remark on this clone: At one of its ends the junction is not consistent with the germline gene, which may arise from a read error. V usage is TRBV7-7 and J usage is TRBJ2-1; weak D call: TRBD2 (5 bases). This CDR3 comprises 14 residues. The germline V gene encodes CDR1 SSHAT and CDR2 FNYEAQ (reference sequence). The CDR3 reads CASSRGLSGDEQFF. CDR3 DNA sequence: TGTGCTAGCAGCCGAGGACTGTCTGGGGATGAGCAGTTCTTC.

The chain combines TRBV6-5 with TRBJ1-2; the match to TRBD1 covers 7 bases. From germline, CDR1 is MNHEY and CDR2 SVGAGI. The trim removed 4 bases at V and 3 bases at J, leaving 5 bases unmatched. CDR3 length: 14 amino acids. The CDR3, as DNA: TGTGCCAGCAGTTCCGCCGGGACAGACTATGGCTACACCTTC. Protein product: CASSSAGTDYGYTF.

J is TRBJ1-1 and V is TRBV7-2, with D unresolved. The ends were cut back, 5 bases at V and 5 bases at J, with 9 bases in the middle. The CDR3 has 12 amino acids. CDR1 is SGHTA and CDR2 is FQGNSA in the germline V gene. CDR3: CASSPFSTEAFF. CDR3 sequence (DNA): TGTGCCAGCAGCCCGTTCTCGACTGAAGCTTTCTTT.

The chain joins TRBV2 to TRBJ2-5; D remains unclear. This CDR3 contains 11 residues. V lost 6 bases and J lost 0, with 2 bases in between. Germline values: CDR1 SNHLY, CDR2 FYNNEI. This chain's CDR3 is CASSYQETQYF. CDR3 sequence (DNA): TGTGCCAGCAGCTACCAAGAGACCCAGTACTTC.

The rearrangement uses TRBV5-1 and TRBJ1-1; TRBD1 might be the D (6 bases). The CDR3 runs 14 residues. V was cut by 3 bases and J by 2 bases, with 11 bases left in between. Germline assignment: CDR1 SGHRS and CDR2 YFSETQ. As DNA, the CDR3 is TGCGCCAGCAGCTCCCTCAGGGGCAACACTGAAGCTTTCTTT. Translated, it gives CASSSLRGNTEAFF.

This chain uses TRBV7-9 with TRBJ2-2; 7 bases fit TRBD1. Germline CDR1 reads SEHNR; CDR2 reads FQNEAQ (reference sequence). V dropped 5 bases and J dropped 6; count of bases not matched to a gene: 3. The CDR3 consists of 13 residues. The CDR3 is CASSPQGAGELFF. CDR3 bases: TGTGCCAGCAGCCCCCAGGGGGCCGGGGAGCTGTTTTTT. Based on the CDR3 plus reference TRBV7-9 and TRBJ2-2, the full variable domain is DTGVSQNPRHKITKRGQNVTFRCDPISEHNRLYWYRQTLGQGPEFLTYFQNEAQLEKSRLLSDRFSAERPKGSFSTLEIQRTEQGDSAMYLCASSPQGAGELFFGEGSRLTVL.

In nucleotides, the CDR3 is TGTGCCTGGAGTGGGCTAGCGGGCCCTCACGGGGAGCTGTTTTTT. This codes for CAWSGLAGPHGELFF. This sequence joins TRBV30 and TRBJ2-2; 8 nucleotides agree with TRBD2. V shed 1 base and J 7 bases; nucleotides not matched to a gene: 8. The CDR3 runs 15 residues. Germline CDR1 and CDR2: GTSNPN and SVGIG (reference sequence).

V gene TRBV19 combines with J gene TRBJ2-1; 9 bases map to TRBD2. The CDR3 totals 15 residues. Trimming cost V 3 bases and J 10 bases; bases outside gene matches: 10. Germline loops: CDR1 LNHDA, CDR2 SQIVND (reference sequence). The DNA for the CDR3 is TGTGCCAGTAGTATTATGGCTAGCGGGAAGGGGGAGCAGTTCTTC. Its translation is CASSIMASGKGEQFF.

The genes are TRBV18 and TRBJ1-5; D is possibly TRBD1 (5 bases). The CDR3 loop spans 13 amino acids. Trimming pared 6 bases from V and 11 bases from J, leaving 17 bases between. Germline CDR1 is KGHSH and CDR2 is LQKENI. CDR3 loop: CASSPGSGRAQHF. CDR3 coding DNA: TGTGCCAGCTCCCCAGGGTCGGGAAGGGCCCAGCATTTT.

The V gene is TRBV2, the J gene TRBJ2-6, with D perhaps TRBD1 (6 bases). Trimming cost V 8 bases and J 2 bases, with 7 bases left between them. Germline lookup yields CDR1 SNHLY and CDR2 FYNNEI. CDR3 length: 13 amino acids. CDR3: CASHRAGANVLTF. CDR3 nucleotides: TGTGCCAGCCACAGGGCTGGGGCCAACGTCCTGACTTTC. Variable domain in full (rest from reference TRBV2 and TRBJ2-6): EPEVTQTPSHQVTQMGQEVILRCVPISNHLYFYWYRQILGQKVEFLVSFYNNEISEKSEIFDDQFSVERPDGSNFTLKIRSTKLEDSAMYFCASHRAGANVLTFGAGSRLTVL.

The chain combines TRBV7-8 with TRBJ1-2; the D gene is possibly TRBD1 (6 bases). Germline CDR1 SGHVS, CDR2 FQNEAQ. Deletions cut 1 base from V and 5 bases from J, with 8 bases between. CDR3 size: 13 residues. As DNA, the CDR3 is TGTGCCAGCAGCTTAGGGACAGCATATGGCTACACCTTC. It is translated as CASSLGTAYGYTF.

V gene TRBV4-2 combines with J gene TRBJ1-1; 9 bases map to TRBD1. CDR3 length: 19 amino acids. Per the germline V gene, CDR1 is LGHNA and CDR2 is YNFKEQ. Trimming at V came to 3 bases and at J to 4 bases, leaving 18 bases not matched to a gene. CDR3 nucleotides: TGTGCCAGCAGCCATGGAATCCGGGACAGGGACCTCCCGGCCACTGAAGCTTTCTTT. This translates into CASSHGIRDRDLPATEAFF.

This rearrangement joins TRBV5-6 to TRBJ1-1; 10 bases fit TRBD1. The CDR3 has 15 residues. The J segment lost 4 bases and the V segment lost 4 bases, leaving 7 bases of the junction unmatched. From germline, CDR1 is SGHDT and CDR2 YYEEEE. The CDR3 coding sequence is TGTGCCAGCAGCACCCAGACAGGGGGCATCACTGAAGCTTTCTTT. Encoded protein: CASSTQTGGITEAFF.

The chain joins TRBV7-9 to TRBJ1-5, with 7 bases matching TRBD1. V shed 5 bases, J shed 4 bases, and the junction held 8 bases outside the gene matches. The CDR3 loop spans 15 amino acids. In germline, CDR1 is SEHNR, CDR2 FQNEAQ (reference sequence). Here the CDR3 reads CASSQSGQPNQPQHF. The CDR3 nucleotides read TGTGCCAGCAGCCAATCGGGACAGCCGAATCAGCCCCAGCATTTT. The variable domain in full, with the rest retrieved from reference TRBV7-9 and TRBJ1-5, is DTGVSQNPRHKITKRGQNVTFRCDPISEHNRLYWYRQTLGQGPEFLTYFQNEAQLEKSRLLSDRFSAERPKGSFSTLEIQRTEQGDSAMYLCASSQSGQPNQPQHFGDGTRLSIL.

The chain uses TRBV5-4 and TRBJ2-3; D might be TRBD1 (6 bases). Trimming took off 4 bases at V and 0 bases at J, with 12 bases between the two ends. Germline V gene data show CDR1 as SGHNT and CDR2 as YYREEE (reference sequence). The CDR3 contains 15 residues. CDR3 sequence reads: CASSSRQGSTDTQYF. The CDR3 DNA is TGTGCCAGCAGCAGCCGGCAGGGGAGCACAGATACGCAGTATTTT.